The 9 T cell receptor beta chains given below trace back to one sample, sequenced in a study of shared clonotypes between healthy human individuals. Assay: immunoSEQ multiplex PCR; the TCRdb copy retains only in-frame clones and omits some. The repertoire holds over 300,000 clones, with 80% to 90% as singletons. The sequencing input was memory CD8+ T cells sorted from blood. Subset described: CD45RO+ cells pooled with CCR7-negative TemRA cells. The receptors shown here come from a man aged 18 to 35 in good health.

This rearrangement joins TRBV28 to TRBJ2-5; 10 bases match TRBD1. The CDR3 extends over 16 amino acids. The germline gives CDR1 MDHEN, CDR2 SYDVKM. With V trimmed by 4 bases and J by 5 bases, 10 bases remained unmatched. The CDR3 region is CASSSLWDRGSETQYF. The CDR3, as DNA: TGTGCCAGCAGTTCCTTATGGGACAGGGGTTCGGAGACCCAGTACTTC.

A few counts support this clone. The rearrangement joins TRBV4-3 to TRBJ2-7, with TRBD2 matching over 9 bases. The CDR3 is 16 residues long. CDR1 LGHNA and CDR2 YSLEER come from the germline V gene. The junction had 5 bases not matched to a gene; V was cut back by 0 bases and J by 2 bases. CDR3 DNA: TGCGCCAGCAGCCAAGATCGGCCTAGCGGGACCTACGAGCAGTACTTC. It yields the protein CASSQDRPSGTYEQYF.

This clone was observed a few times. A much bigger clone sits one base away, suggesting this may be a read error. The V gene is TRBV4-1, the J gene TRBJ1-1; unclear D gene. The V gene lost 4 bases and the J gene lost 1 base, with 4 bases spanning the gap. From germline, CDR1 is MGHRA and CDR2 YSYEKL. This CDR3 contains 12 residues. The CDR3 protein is CASSLGNTEAFF. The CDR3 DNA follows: TGCGCCAGCAGCCTGGGGAACACTGAAGCTTTCTTT.

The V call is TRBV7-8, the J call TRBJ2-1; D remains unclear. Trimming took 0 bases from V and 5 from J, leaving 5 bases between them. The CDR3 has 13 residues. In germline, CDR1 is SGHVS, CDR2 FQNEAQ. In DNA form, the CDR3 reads TGTGCCAGCAGCTTAGCAGGGAACAATGAGCAGTTCTTC. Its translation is CASSLAGNNEQFF.

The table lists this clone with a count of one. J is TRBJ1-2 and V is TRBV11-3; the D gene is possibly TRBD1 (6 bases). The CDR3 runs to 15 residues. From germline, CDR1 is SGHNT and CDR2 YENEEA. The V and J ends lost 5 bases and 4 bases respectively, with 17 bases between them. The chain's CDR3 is CASSTRQEKSYGYTF. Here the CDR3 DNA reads TGTGCCAGCAGCACCCGACAGGAAAAGAGCTATGGCTACACCTTC. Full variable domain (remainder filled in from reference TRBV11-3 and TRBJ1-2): EAGVVQSPRYKIIEKKQPVAFWCNPISGHNTLYWYLQNLGQGPELLIRYENEEAVDDSQLPKDRFSAERLKGVDSTLKIQPAELGDSAVYLCASSTRQEKSYGYTFGSGTRLTVV.

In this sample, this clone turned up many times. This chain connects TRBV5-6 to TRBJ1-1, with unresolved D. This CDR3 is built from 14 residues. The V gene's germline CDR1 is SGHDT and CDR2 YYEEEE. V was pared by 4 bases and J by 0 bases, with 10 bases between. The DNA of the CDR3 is TGTGCCAGCAGCCCTCCCCCAGTGAACACTGAAGCTTTCTTT. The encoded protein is CASSPPPVNTEAFF. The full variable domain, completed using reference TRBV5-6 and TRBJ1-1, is DAGVTQSPTHLIKTRGQQVTLRCSPKSGHDTVSWYQQALGQGPQFIFQYYEEEERQRGNFPDRFSGHQFPNYSSELNVNALLLGDSALYLCASSPPPVNTEAFFGQGTRLTVV.

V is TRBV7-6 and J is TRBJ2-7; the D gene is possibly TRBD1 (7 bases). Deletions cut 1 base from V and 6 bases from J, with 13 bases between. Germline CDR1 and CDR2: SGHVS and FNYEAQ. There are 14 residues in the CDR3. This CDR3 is CASSLGQGGGEQYF. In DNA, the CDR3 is TGTGCCAGCAGCTTAGGACAGGGAGGAGGCGAGCAGTACTTC.

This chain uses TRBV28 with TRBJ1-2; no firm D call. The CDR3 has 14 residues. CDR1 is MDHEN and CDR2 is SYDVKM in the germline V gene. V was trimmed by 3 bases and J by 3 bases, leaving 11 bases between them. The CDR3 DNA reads TGTGCCAGCAGTTTTACGGGGTCGGACTATGGCTACACCTTC. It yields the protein CASSFTGSDYGYTF.

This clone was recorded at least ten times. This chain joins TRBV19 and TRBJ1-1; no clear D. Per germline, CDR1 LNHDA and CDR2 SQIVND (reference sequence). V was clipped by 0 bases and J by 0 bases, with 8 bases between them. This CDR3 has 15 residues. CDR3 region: CASSIDWDLNTEAFF. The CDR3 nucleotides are TGTGCCAGTAGTATAGATTGGGATTTGAACACTGAAGCTTTCTTT.